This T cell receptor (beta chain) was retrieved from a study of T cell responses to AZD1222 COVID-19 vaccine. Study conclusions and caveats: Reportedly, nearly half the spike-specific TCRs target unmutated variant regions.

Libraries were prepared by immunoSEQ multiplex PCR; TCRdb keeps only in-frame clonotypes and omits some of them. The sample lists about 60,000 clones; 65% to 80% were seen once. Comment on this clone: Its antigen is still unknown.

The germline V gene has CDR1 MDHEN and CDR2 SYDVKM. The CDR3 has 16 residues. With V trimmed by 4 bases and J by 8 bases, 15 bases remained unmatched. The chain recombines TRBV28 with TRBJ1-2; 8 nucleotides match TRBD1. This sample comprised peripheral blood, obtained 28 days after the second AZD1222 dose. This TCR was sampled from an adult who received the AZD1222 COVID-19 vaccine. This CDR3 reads CASSSNEGTGARGYTF. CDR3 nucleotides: TGTGCCAGCAGTTCTAACGAAGGGACAGGCGCGAGGGGCTACACCTTC.